The 32 T cell receptor beta chains listed next were all sequenced from one sample in a study of T cell responses to AZD1222 COVID-19 vaccine. Using immunoSEQ multiplex PCR, the repertoire was profiled, and TCRdb retains in-frame clones only, with some absent. The table has about 69,000 clones, roughly 85% seen once. The sequences come from peripheral blood, collected 28 days after the second AZD1222 dose. The receptors derive from an adult who received the AZD1222 COVID-19 vaccine.

This clone was detected ten times or more. The chain is built from TRBV10-1 and TRBJ1-1; maybe TRBD1 (5 bases). CDR1 and CDR2 (germline): WNHNN, SYGVQD (reference sequence). Trimming left V 1 base short and J 5 bases short, with 8 bases between. CDR3 length: 13 residues. The CDR3 is CASSEYRGTEAFF. The DNA for the CDR3 is TGCGCCAGCAGTGAGTATAGGGGTACTGAAGCTTTCTTT.

This clone has just one count. Here the CDR3 DNA reads TGTGCCAGTAGTATACCTAGCGGTCACACCGGGGAGCTGTTTTTT. Translation gives CASSIPSGHTGELFF. The genes are TRBV19 and TRBJ2-2; 7 positions match TRBD2. There are 15 residues in the CDR3. CDR1 LNHDA and CDR2 SQIVND come from the germline V gene (reference sequence). Trimming at V came to 2 bases and at J to 3 bases, leaving 3 bases not matched to a gene.

The CDR3 here is CASRTGRTVTGELFF. CDR3 sequence (DNA): TGTGCCAGTAGGACAGGCAGAACCGTCACCGGGGAGCTGTTTTTT. The chain has TRBV6-5 and TRBJ2-2, with 7 bases fitting TRBD1. Germline CDR1 reads MNHEY; CDR2 reads SVGAGI. The V and J ends lost 9 bases and 4 bases, in that order; junction bases with no gene match: 11. There are 15 residues in the CDR3.

A single count supports this clone. The chain carries TRBV19 and TRBJ1-1, with 7 bases matching TRBD1. CDR1 and CDR2 from the germline V gene are LNHDA and SQIVND (reference sequence). V gave up 4 bases and J gave up 8 bases; unmatched junction bases: 4. This CDR3 is built from 12 residues. CDR3 bases: TGTGCCAGTAGTAAGGACAGGCCCGAAGCTTTCTTT. Its translation is CASSKDRPEAFF.

The chain employs TRBV7-9 and TRBJ1-1; 7 nucleotides match TRBD1. Germline trimming cut 4 bases from V and 7 bases from J; bases unmatched to any gene: 12. CDR3 size: 15 residues. The germline CDR1 and CDR2 sequences are SEHNR and FQNEAQ (reference sequence). In nucleotides, the CDR3 is TGTGCCAGCAGCTCTAGACAGGGTGGCCTCTATGAAGCTTTCTTT. This sequence encodes CASSSRQGGLYEAFF.

A single count supports this clone. V is TRBV5-1 and J is TRBJ1-6; weak D call: TRBD1 (5 bases). The length of the CDR3 is 13 residues. From germline, CDR1 is SGHRS and CDR2 YFSETQ. V lost 4 bases and J 5 bases, leaving 7 bases between the germline ends. CDR3 coding DNA: TGCGCCAGCAGCGCCAGGGATAATTCACCCCTCCACTTT. Translation gives CASSARDNSPLHF.

The chain couples TRBV14 to TRBJ1-3, with D unclear. V was cut by 1 base and J by 4 bases, with 8 bases left in between. The CDR3 has 14 residues. Looked up from germline, CDR1 is SGHDN and CDR2 is FVKESK. The CDR3 nucleotides are TGTGCCAGCAGCCAAGTAGGACGAGGAAACACCATATATTTT. This gives the protein CASSQVGRGNTIYF.

The chain couples TRBV6-5 to TRBJ2-1; the D gene is possibly TRBD2 (5 bases). This CDR3 region has 12 residues. Trimming took 11 bases from V and 7 from J, leaving 15 bases between them. The germline CDR1 and CDR2 sequences are MNHEY and SVGAGI. The CDR3 is CAAGLGINEQFF. As DNA, the CDR3 is TGTGCCGCCGGACTCGGTATTAATGAGCAGTTCTTC.

The chain carries TRBV29-1 and TRBJ1-2; 7 bases fit TRBD1. Germline V gene lookup returns CDR1 SQVTM and CDR2 ANQGSEA. V was clipped by 7 bases and J by 3 bases; unmatched bases: 5. This CDR3 region has 12 residues. For the CDR3, the DNA is TGCAGCGCAAGACAGGGAGACTATGGCTACACCTTC. Its protein is CSARQGDYGYTF. Looking up the rest from reference TRBV29-1 and TRBJ1-2 gives the full variable domain: SAVISQKPSRDICQRGTSLTIQCQVDSQVTMMFWYRQQPGQSLTLIATANQGSEATYESGFVIDKFPISRPNLTFSTLTVSNMSPEDSSIYLCSARQGDYGYTFGSGTRLTVV.

The chain is built from TRBV30 and TRBJ2-5; TRBD2 might be the D (7 bases). This CDR3 region has 14 residues. V was pared by 5 bases and J by 4 bases, with 17 bases between. Germline-derived CDR1 and CDR2 are GTSNPN and SVGIG (reference sequence). CDR3 sequence: CAWGRGLLGETQYF. In nucleotides, the CDR3 is TGTGCCTGGGGGCGGGGGCTCCTTGGAGAGACCCAGTACTTC.

The chain uses TRBV9 and TRBJ1-6; D remains ambiguous. Trimming cost V 4 bases and J 11 bases, with 13 bases left between them. CDR1 is SGDLS, CDR2 YYNGEE, per germline. This CDR3 has 13 amino acids. CDR3 sequence reads: CASSPELRAPLHF. The CDR3 region has the DNA TGTGCCAGCAGCCCCGAACTCCGGGCACCCCTCCACTTT.

The chain links TRBV27 to TRBJ2-7; 7 nucleotides match TRBD2. The CDR3 runs to 18 residues. Germline loops: CDR1 MNHEY, CDR2 SMNVEV (reference sequence). Trimming at V came to 2 bases and at J to 1 base, leaving 14 bases not matched to a gene. The CDR3 DNA follows: TGTGCCAGCAGTTTAAAGTCGGGCTTCGAGGGAGGGTCCTACGAGCAGTACTTC. It translates to CASSLKSGFEGGSYEQYF.

This clone occurred once. This rearrangement joins TRBV7-9 to TRBJ1-1, with D hard to call. CDR1 is SEHNR and CDR2 is FQNEAQ in the germline V gene (reference sequence). This CDR3 region has 14 residues. V lost 2 bases, J lost 6 bases, and 13 bases lay in between. The CDR3 sequence is CASSLSVGLAEAFF. The CDR3 coding sequence is TGTGCCAGCAGCTTAAGCGTAGGGTTGGCTGAAGCTTTCTTT.

This clone appeared once. V is TRBV6-5 and J is TRBJ2-7, with TRBD2 identical over 10 bases. Germline CDR1 MNHEY, CDR2 SVGAGI. V lost 4 bases to trimming and J lost 12 bases; unmatched junction nucleotides: 9. There are 13 residues in the CDR3. Here the CDR3 DNA reads TGTGCCAGCAGTTCGGCTGGAGCGGGAGGGAGGTACTTC. This codes for CASSSAGAGGRYF.

This clone occurred once. The chain links TRBV19 to TRBJ1-2, with D possibly TRBD1 on 5 matching bases. The CDR3 consists of 14 residues. V dropped 8 bases and J dropped 0 bases, with 13 bases sitting between them. Germline CDR1 reads LNHDA; CDR2 reads SQIVND (reference sequence). CDR3 protein: CASSPGTSNYGYTF. As DNA, the CDR3 is TGTGCCAGTTCTCCAGGGACTTCTAACTATGGCTACACCTTC.

The chain has TRBV7-9 and TRBJ1-2, with TRBD1 identical over 7 bases. The CDR3 runs 15 residues. Germline V gives CDR1 SEHNR, CDR2 FQNEAQ (reference sequence). J lost 3 bases, V lost 4 bases, and 8 bases had no gene match. The CDR3 DNA is TGTGCCAGCAGCTATCAGGGACAGATTGACTATGGCTACACCTTC. Translating gives CASSYQGQIDYGYTF.

The chain uses TRBV7-6 and TRBJ2-1, with a weak D call TRBD2 (5 bases). Trimming left V 0 bases short and J 4 bases short, with 10 bases between. Germline V gene lookup returns CDR1 SGHVS and CDR2 FNYEAQ. The CDR3 has 15 amino acids. The CDR3 DNA reads TGTGCCAGCAGCTTAGCGTTCAGCGGTTACAATGAGCAGTTCTTC. Translated, it gives CASSLAFSGYNEQFF.

This clone was observed a single time. This rearrangement joins TRBV6-5 to TRBJ2-5; D not certain. This CDR3 is 13 amino acids long. Trimming left V 5 bases short and J 4 bases short, with 11 bases between. Germline V gives CDR1 MNHEY, CDR2 SVGAGI. The CDR3 loop is CASSPLKGETQYF. Here the CDR3 DNA reads TGTGCCAGCAGTCCCTTAAAAGGAGAGACCCAGTACTTC.

The chain joins TRBV19 to TRBJ2-7, with 8 nucleotides matching TRBD1. The length of the CDR3 is 15 residues. The junction had 10 bases not matched to a gene; V was cut back by 4 bases and J by 5 bases. Germline V gives CDR1 LNHDA, CDR2 SQIVND (reference sequence). The CDR3 sequence: CASSTRTGYDDEQYF. The CDR3 DNA is TGTGCCAGTAGTACCAGGACAGGGTATGACGACGAGCAGTACTTC. Drawing the rest from reference TRBV19 and TRBJ2-7, the complete variable domain is DGGITQSPKYLFRKEGQNVTLSCEQNLNHDAMYWYRQDPGQGLRLIYYSQIVNDFQKGDIAEGYSVSREKKESFPLTVTSAQKNPTAFYLCASSTRTGYDDEQYFGPGTRLTVT.

This clone was seen more than once but under ten times. The CDR3 DNA is TGTGCCTGGAGTGTATCGGGAGACTCGGAGTTCTTC. Translated, it gives CAWSVSGDSEFF. V is TRBV30 and J is TRBJ2-1, with D maybe TRBD2 (6 bases). The V and J ends lost 0 bases and 14 bases respectively, with 14 bases between them. Germline V CDR1 and CDR2: GTSNPN, SVGIG (reference sequence). The CDR3 has 12 residues.

The chain recombines TRBV18 with TRBJ2-3; 7 positions agree with TRBD1. The CDR3 consists of 15 residues. Germline CDR1 reads KGHSH; CDR2 reads LQKENI. J lost 6 bases, V lost 3 bases, and 9 bases had no gene match. CDR3 amino acids: CASSPRDRLWDTQYF. The CDR3 DNA is TGTGCCAGCTCACCCCGGGACAGACTCTGGGATACGCAGTATTTT.

The rearrangement uses TRBV5-5 and TRBJ2-5; D possibly corresponds to TRBD1 (6 bases). Germline CDR1 and CDR2: SGHKS and YYEKEE (reference sequence). Trimming pared 0 bases from V and 4 bases from J, leaving 19 bases between. There are 17 residues in the CDR3. The CDR3: CASSLGNRDKARETQYF. The CDR3 DNA follows: TGTGCCAGCAGCTTGGGAAACCGGGACAAGGCCCGAGAGACCCAGTACTTC.

The chain employs TRBV5-6 and TRBJ1-1; D ambiguous. CDR1 and CDR2 (germline): SGHDT, YYEEEE. Between the trimmed V and J ends, which lost 5 bases and 0 bases, there was a span of 14 bases. The CDR3 loop spans 15 amino acids. For the CDR3, the DNA is TGTGCCAGCAGGATCAAAGGGTACATGAACACTGAAGCTTTCTTT. This gives the protein CASRIKGYMNTEAFF.

The chain joins TRBV19 to TRBJ1-3; 8 bases are shared with TRBD1. Unmatched junction bases numbered 5, after V lost 4 bases and J lost 3 bases. CDR3 length: 15 amino acids. The germline gives CDR1 LNHDA, CDR2 SQIVND (reference sequence). The CDR3 region has the DNA TGTGCCAGTAGTACCGGGACAGGCGGTGGAAACACCATATATTTT. Its translation is CASSTGTGGGNTIYF.

The chain joins TRBV20-1 to TRBJ1-6; D remains unclear. V lost 2 bases to trimming and J lost 14 bases, with 10 bases between them. The CDR3 totals 11 residues. Germline V gives CDR1 DFQATT, CDR2 SNEGSKA (reference sequence). CDR3 loop: CSARNGLTLHF. CDR3 bases: TGCAGTGCTAGAAACGGGCTAACCCTCCACTTT.

The chain couples TRBV10-1 to TRBJ1-4; 8 bases are shared with TRBD1. V shed 11 bases, J shed 0 bases, and the junction held 14 bases outside the gene matches. The CDR3 consists of 17 residues. CDR1 and CDR2 from the germline V gene are WNHNN and SYGVQD (reference sequence). CDR3 in amino acids: CAHPRTGNFPTNEKLFF. The CDR3 bases are TGCGCCCACCCTCGGACAGGGAATTTCCCAACTAATGAAAAACTGTTTTTT.

V is TRBV5-6 and J is TRBJ1-1; possible D gene TRBD1, 5 bases. CDR3 length: 14 residues. V gave up 4 bases and J gave up 1 base, with 11 bases separating them. Germline-derived CDR1 and CDR2 are SGHDT and YYEEEE. Here the CDR3 reads CASSRGRGNTEAFF. The CDR3 bases are TGTGCCAGCAGCCGGGGACGGGGGAACACTGAAGCTTTCTTT.

This clone was seen only once. The rearrangement uses TRBV6-5 and TRBJ2-7, with 8 bases lining up with TRBD2. Germline CDR1 and CDR2: MNHEY and SVGAGI. With V trimmed by 6 bases and J by 5 bases, 6 bases remained unmatched. The CDR3 is 13 residues long. The CDR3, as DNA: TGTGCCAGCAGAGACCCGGGGGGGAACGAGCAGTACTTC. It translates to CASRDPGGNEQYF.

This clone was picked up a small number of times. This rearrangement joins TRBV4-1 to TRBJ2-7; D not resolved. CDR3 length equals 13 residues. Germline CDR1 is MGHRA and CDR2 is YSYEKL. Trimming removed 4 bases at V and 2 bases at J, with 9 bases between. DNA of the CDR3: TGCGCCAGCAGCCCAAACCGAGCCTACGAGCAGTACTTC. Translation gives CASSPNRAYEQYF.

The V call is TRBV3-1 (or the pseudogene TRBV3-2), the J call TRBJ1-1; D ambiguous. V lost 2 bases to trimming and J lost 8 bases, with 9 bases between them. Looked up from germline, CDR1 is LGHDT and CDR2 is YNNKEL (reference sequence). CDR3 size: 12 residues. The CDR3 is CASSQLSREAFF. CDR3 coding DNA: TGTGCCAGCAGCCAATTGAGCAGAGAAGCTTTCTTT.

This chain connects TRBV5-1 to TRBJ2-5, with D possibly TRBD1 on 5 matching bases. With 5 bases removed from V and 4 bases from J, the gap between germline ends came to 15 bases. Germline V gives CDR1 SGHRS, CDR2 YFSETQ. CDR3 length: 14 amino acids. DNA of the CDR3: TGCGCCAGCAGGTTGACAGTGATGGGAGAGACCCAGTACTTC. Protein: CASRLTVMGETQYF.

This clone was observed a handful of times. This chain uses TRBV5-1 with TRBJ2-7; TRBD1 matches 9 bases. CDR3 length equals 16 residues. The trim removed 0 bases at V and 2 bases at J, leaving 6 bases unmatched. CDR1 is SGHRS, CDR2 YFSETQ, per germline. The CDR3 reads CASSLALGTGTYEQYF. DNA of the CDR3: TGCGCCAGCAGCTTGGCCCTCGGGACAGGGACCTACGAGCAGTACTTC.